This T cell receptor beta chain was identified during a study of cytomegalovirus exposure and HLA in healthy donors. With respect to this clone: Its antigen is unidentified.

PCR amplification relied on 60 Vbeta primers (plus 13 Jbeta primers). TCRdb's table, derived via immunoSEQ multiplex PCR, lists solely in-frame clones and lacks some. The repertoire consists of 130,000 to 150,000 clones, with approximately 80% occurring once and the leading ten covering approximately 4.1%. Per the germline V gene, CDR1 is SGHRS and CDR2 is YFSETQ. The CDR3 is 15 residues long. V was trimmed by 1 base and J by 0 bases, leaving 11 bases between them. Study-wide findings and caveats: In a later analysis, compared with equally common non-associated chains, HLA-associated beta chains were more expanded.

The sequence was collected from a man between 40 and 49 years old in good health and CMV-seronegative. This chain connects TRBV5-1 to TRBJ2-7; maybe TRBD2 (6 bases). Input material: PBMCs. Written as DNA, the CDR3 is TGCGCCAGCAGCTTGCAGGCGACTAGCTCCTACGAGCAGTACTTC. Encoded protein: CASSLQATSSYEQYF. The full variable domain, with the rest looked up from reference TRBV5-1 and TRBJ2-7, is KAGVTQTPRYLIKTRGQQVTLSCSPISGHRSVSWYQQTPGQGLQFLFEYFSETQRNKGNFPGRFSGRQFSNSRSEMNVSTLELGDSALYLCASSLQATSSYEQYFGPGTRLTVT.